This paragraph covers one T cell receptor (beta chain) sequence. The method was immunoSEQ multiplex PCR; TCRdb's version includes in-frame clones alone and lacks a portion of them. Of 120,000 or so clones listed, about 90% are singletons. Germline trimming cut 1 base from V and 6 bases from J; bases unmatched to any gene: 4. Germline V gene lookup returns CDR1 LGHNT and CDR2 FRNRAP. This CDR3 has 14 residues. These data belong to a study of T cell responses to AZD1222 COVID-19 vaccine. This chain connects TRBV12-5 to TRBJ2-3, with 7 bases matching TRBD1. The specimen was peripheral blood, collected 28 days after the second AZD1222 dose. The sequence derives from an adult who received the AZD1222 COVID-19 vaccine. For the CDR3, the DNA is TGTGCTAGTGGTTTGGGACAGGGTGGGGATACGCAGTATTTT. Translated, it gives CASGLGQGGDTQYF.